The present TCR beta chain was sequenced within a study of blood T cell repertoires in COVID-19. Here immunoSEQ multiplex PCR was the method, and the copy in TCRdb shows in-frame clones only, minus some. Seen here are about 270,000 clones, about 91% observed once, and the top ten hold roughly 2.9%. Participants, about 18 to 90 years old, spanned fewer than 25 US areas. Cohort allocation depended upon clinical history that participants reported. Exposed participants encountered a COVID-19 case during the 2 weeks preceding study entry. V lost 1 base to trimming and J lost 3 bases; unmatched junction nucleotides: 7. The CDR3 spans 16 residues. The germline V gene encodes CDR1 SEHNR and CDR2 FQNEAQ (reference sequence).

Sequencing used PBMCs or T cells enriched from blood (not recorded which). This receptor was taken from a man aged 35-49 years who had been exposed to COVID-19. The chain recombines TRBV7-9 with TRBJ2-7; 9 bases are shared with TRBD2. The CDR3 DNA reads TGTGCCAGCAGCTTAGGGGCTAGCGGGATCGACTACGAGCAGTACTTC. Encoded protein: CASSLGASGIDYEQYF.